The text below deals with one T cell receptor (beta chain). Its antigen is still unknown. The sample contains more than one DNA sequence encoding this CDR3. Template for every sorted-subset replicate PCR totaled about 200 ng DNA, around 33,000 T cell genomes. Profiling relied on immunoSEQ multiplex PCR, and the TCRdb table lists in-frame clones only, not all of them. Here the sample spans around 700,000 clones, around 74% being singletons. This CDR3 region has 13 residues. In germline, CDR1 is KGHSH, CDR2 LQKENI. The germline V and J ends were trimmed by 4 bases and 5 bases, with 11 bases remaining between them. The data belong to a study of shared clonotypes between healthy human individuals. Study outcomes and limitations: Estimated richness was generally greater in naive than memory subsets. The study's rarefaction showed incomplete sorted-subset sequencing despite large depth.

V usage is TRBV18 and J usage is TRBJ2-5; D might be TRBD1 (6 bases). The TCR sequence derives from a woman in her 30s in good health. Sequenced material: memory CD4+ T cells sorted from blood. Subset specified: CD45RA-negative fraction. CDR3 sequence reads: CASSRQAGETQYF. The CDR3 bases are TGTGCCAGCTCACGACAGGCTGGGGAGACCCAGTACTTC.